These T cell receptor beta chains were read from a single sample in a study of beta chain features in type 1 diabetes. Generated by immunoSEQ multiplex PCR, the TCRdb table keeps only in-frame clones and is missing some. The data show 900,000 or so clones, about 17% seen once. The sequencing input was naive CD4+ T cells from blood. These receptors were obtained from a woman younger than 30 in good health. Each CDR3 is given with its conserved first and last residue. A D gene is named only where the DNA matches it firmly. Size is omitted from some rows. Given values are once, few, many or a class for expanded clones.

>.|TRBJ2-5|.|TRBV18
TGTGCCAGCTCACCACTAGCGGCAGCCGGGGAGACCCAGTACTTC
CASSPLAAAGETQYF
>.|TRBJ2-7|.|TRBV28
TGTGCCAGCGGTTTCCCGGTAGGGAGGCCCTACGAGCAGTACTTC
CASGFPVGRPYEQYF
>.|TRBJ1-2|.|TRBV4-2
TGTGCCAGCAGCCAAGATCCGGCAGGGACCTTTTTCTATGGCTACACCTTC
CASSQDPAGTFFYGYTF
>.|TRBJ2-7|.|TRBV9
TGTGCCAGCAGCCCTGCGCTGGGATCAGGCCACGAGCAGTACTTC
CASSPALGSGHEQYF
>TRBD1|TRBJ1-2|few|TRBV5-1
TGCGCCAGCAGCTTCGACAGGGGCTATGGCTACACCTTC
CASSFDRGYGYTF
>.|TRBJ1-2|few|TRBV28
TGTGCCAGCAGTTTGGGGGGAGAAACGCGCGGCTATGGCTACACCTTC
CASSLGGETRGYGYTF
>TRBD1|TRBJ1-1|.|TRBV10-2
TGCGCCAGCTCCCAACAGGGGGCTGGCACTGAAGCTTTCTTT
CASSQQGAGTEAFF
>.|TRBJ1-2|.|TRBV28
TGTGCCAGCAGTTTACGCAGTAACTATGGCTACACCTTC
CASSLRSNYGYTF
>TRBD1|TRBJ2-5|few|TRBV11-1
TGTGCCAGCAGCCTGCCTCGGACAGGGAAAGAGACCCAGTACTTC
CASSLPRTGKETQYF
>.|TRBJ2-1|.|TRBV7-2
TGTGCCAGCACCCAAGAGACAGGCTACAATGAGCAGTTCTTC
CASTQETGYNEQFF
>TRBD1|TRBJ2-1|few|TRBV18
TGTGCCAGCTCACCAGGGACAGGGCTTTGGAATGAGCAGTTCTTC
CASSPGTGLWNEQFF
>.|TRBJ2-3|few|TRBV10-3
TGTGCCATCAGTTTTCAGGGTCCAAGCACAGATACGCAGTATTTT
CAISFQGPSTDTQYF
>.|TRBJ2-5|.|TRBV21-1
TGTGCCAGAAGGAGGAGGAGACAGGGAATTCCCCAAGAGACCCAGTACTTC
CARRRRRQGIPQETQYF
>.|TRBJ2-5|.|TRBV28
TGTGCCCACGCCCAGCGGCCCAAAGAGACCCAGTACTTC
CAHAQRPKETQYF
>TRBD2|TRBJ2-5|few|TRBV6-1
TGTGCCAGCAGTGACCAACTAGCGGGAGGTTCGGAGACCCAGTACTTC
CASSDQLAGGSETQYF
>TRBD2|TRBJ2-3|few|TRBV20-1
TGCAGTGGGGAGGGGACAGATACGCAGTATTTT
CSGEGTDTQYF
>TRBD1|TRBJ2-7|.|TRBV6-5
TGTGCCAGCAGTACCAACAGGGGGATCTACGAGCAGTACTTC
CASSTNRGIYEQYF
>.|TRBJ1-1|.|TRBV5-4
TGTGCCAGCAGCTTTGGACAGATATATGGCGCTTTCTTT
CASSFGQIYGAFF
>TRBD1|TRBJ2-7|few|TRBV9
TGTGCCAGCAGCGTCCGGACAGGGGGGACCTACGAGCAGTACTTC
CASSVRTGGTYEQYF
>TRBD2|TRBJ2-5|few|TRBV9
TGTGCCAGCAGCTGGGGCGGGAGGTTCGGGGAGACCCAGTACTTC
CASSWGGRFGETQYF
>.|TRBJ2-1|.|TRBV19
TGTGCCAGTAGTATAGAAAAGCGGCTAGCGAGGAGTGAGCAGTTCTTC
CASSIEKRLARSEQFF
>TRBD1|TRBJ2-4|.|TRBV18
TGTGCCAGCTCCGCGACAGGGGGAAACATTCAGTACTTC
CASSATGGNIQYF
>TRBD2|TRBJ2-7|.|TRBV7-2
TGTGCCAGCAGCTTAGTTTGGGGCGGGAGTGCTTCCTACGAGCAGTACTTC
CASSLVWGGSASYEQYF
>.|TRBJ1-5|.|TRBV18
TGTGCCAGCTCACCATTCGCACTCAATCAGCCCCAGCATTTT
CASSPFALNQPQHF
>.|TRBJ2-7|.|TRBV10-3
TGTGCCATCAGTAAGGGTACTAGCTCTGGATACGAGCAGTACTTC
CAISKGTSSGYEQYF
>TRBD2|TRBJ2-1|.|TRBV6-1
TGTGCCAGCAGTGAAATACTAGCGGATTACAATGAGCAGTTCTTC
CASSEILADYNEQFF
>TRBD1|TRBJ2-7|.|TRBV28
TGTGCCAGCAGTTTACCGGGACAGCACTACGAGCAGTACTTC
CASSLPGQHYEQYF
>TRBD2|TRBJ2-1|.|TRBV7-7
TGTGCTAGCAGCTTAGAGGCCGGGACTAGCGGGAATGGTGAGCAGTTCTTC
CASSLEAGTSGNGEQFF
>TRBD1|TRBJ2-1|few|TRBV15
TGTGCCACCAGCAGAGCCCCTCGGGACAGTCAGTTCTTC
CATSRAPRDSQFF
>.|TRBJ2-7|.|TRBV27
TGTGCCAGCAGTCCCCTACCCCGGGACTTAGCTGAGCAGTCCTACGAGCAGTACTTC
CASSPLPRDLAEQSYEQYF
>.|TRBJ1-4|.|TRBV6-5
TGTGCCAGCAGTCCCCAGGGGTTCCCCTTGTTTTTT
CASSPQGFPLFF
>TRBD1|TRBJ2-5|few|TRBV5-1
TGCGCCAGCACGCCGGGACAGCCCCAAGAGACCCAGTACTTC
CASTPGQPQETQYF
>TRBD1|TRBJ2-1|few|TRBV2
TGTGCCAGCAAACGGACAGGGGGCTACAATGAGCAGTTCTTC
CASKRTGGYNEQFF
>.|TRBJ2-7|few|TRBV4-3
TGCGCCAGCAGCCAAGTACCTAGGAGGGGGGACGAGCAGTACTTC
CASSQVPRRGDEQYF
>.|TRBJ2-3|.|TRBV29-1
TGCAGCATTCGCGGACCGATATCGTCCGATACGCAGTATTTT
CSIRGPISSDTQYF
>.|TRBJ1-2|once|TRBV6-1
TGTGCCAGCAGTGAAGACAGAGAGGACTATGGCTACACCTTC
CASSEDREDYGYTF
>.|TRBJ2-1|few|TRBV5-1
TGCGCCAGCAGCTTTTCGGGGCCAAGCAGTGAGCAGTTCTTC
CASSFSGPSSEQFF
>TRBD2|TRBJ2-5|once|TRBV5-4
TGTGCCAGCAGCCCTAGCGGGAGTCCCCAAGAGACCCAGTACTTC
CASSPSGSPQETQYF
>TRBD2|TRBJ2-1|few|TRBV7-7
TGTGCTAGCAGCCAGACTAGCGGGAGGTTAGATGAGCAGTTCTTC
CASSQTSGRLDEQFF
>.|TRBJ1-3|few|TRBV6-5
TGTGCCAGCAGATCCATTGGAAACATAAACACCATATATTTT
CASRSIGNINTIYF
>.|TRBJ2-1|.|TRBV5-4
TGTGCCAGCAGACAGGGTGCTAACAATGAGCAGTTCTTC
CASRQGANNEQFF
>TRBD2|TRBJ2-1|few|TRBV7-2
TGTGCCAGCAGCTCCTACTCTCGGACTAGCGCTGGGAATGAGCAGTTCTTC
CASSSYSRTSAGNEQFF
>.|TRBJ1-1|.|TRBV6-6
TGTGCCAGCAGTTACTCAGAACACACTGAAGCTTTCTTT
CASSYSEHTEAFF
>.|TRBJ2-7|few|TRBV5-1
TGCGCCAGCAGTTCCGTCCCCGGGGTCTACGAGCAGTACTTC
CASSSVPGVYEQYF
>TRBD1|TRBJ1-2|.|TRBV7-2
TGTGCCAGCAGCACCCGACAGGGAGGAGGCTACACCTTC
CASSTRQGGGYTF
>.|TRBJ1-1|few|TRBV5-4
TGTGCCAGCAGCTTCCCGGGGCAGGGGAACACTGAAGCTTTCTTT
CASSFPGQGNTEAFF
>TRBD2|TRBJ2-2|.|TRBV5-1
TGCGCCAGCAGCTCACGACTAGCGGGAGATTCCGGGGAGCTGTTTTTT
CASSSRLAGDSGELFF
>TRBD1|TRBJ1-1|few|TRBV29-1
TGCAGCGTCGGAACGGACAGGGTAGCTTTCTTT
CSVGTDRVAFF
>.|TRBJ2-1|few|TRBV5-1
TGCGCCAGCAGCTTCGGTAGCCAGTACAATGAGCAGTTCTTC
CASSFGSQYNEQFF
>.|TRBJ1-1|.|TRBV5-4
TGTGCCAGCAGCCAAGATCTTGACCAACCCGGGTTTGAAGCTTTCTTT
CASSQDLDQPGFEAFF
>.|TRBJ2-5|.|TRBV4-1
TGCGCCAGCAGCCGAAGTAACGGGGCGCAAGAGACCCAGTACTTC
CASSRSNGAQETQYF
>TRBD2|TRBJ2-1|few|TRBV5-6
TGTGCCAGCAGCAAGTACTGGCGGACTAGCGGGATTTACAATGAGCAGTTCTTC
CASSKYWRTSGIYNEQFF
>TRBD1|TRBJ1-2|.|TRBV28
TGTGCCAGCAGGGTAGCCGACAGGGCCTATGGCTACACCTTC
CASRVADRAYGYTF
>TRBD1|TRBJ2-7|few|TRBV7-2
TGTGCCAGCAGCTTTCGCCAGGGGGCCTACGAGCAGTACTTC
CASSFRQGAYEQYF
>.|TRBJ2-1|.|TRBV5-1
TGCGCCAGCAGCTTGGAAGGGATTAGACCAAATGAGCAGTTCTTC
CASSLEGIRPNEQFF